This passage covers 10 T cell receptor beta chains from one sample sequenced in a study of blood T cell repertoires in COVID-19. The protocol was immunoSEQ multiplex PCR, while the TCRdb copy is restricted to in-frame clones and leaves out a portion. The table lists about 120,000 clones, approximately 87% of them singletons. The sequenced material came from peripheral blood. Source of these receptors: a man aged 65 to 85 who had recovered from COVID-19.

V and J are TRBV29-1 and TRBJ2-1, with TRBD1 as a possible D gene (5 bases). Looked up from germline, CDR1 is SQVTM and CDR2 is ANQGSEA. With 4 bases removed from V and 0 bases from J, the gap between germline ends came to 7 bases. The CDR3 extends over 13 amino acids. The CDR3: CSVGQSSYNEQFF. The CDR3 DNA is TGCAGCGTTGGACAGAGCTCCTACAATGAGCAGTTCTTC.

The chain combines TRBV11-2 with TRBJ1-6; D ambiguous. CDR1 and CDR2 from the germline V gene are SGHAT and FQNNGV. V was cut by 4 bases and J by 7 bases, with 20 bases left in between. The CDR3 totals 17 residues. Here the CDR3 reads CASSSRSGVLGNSPLHF. The DNA for the CDR3 is TGTGCCAGCAGCTCCCGAAGCGGGGTATTGGGGAATTCACCCCTCCACTTT.

The DNA for the CDR3 is TGTGCCAGCAGCCCAACAGTGAACACTGAAGCTTTCTTT. Translated, it gives CASSPTVNTEAFF. The chain links TRBV7-9 to TRBJ1-1; D gene uncertain. V lost 5 bases, J lost 0 bases, and 7 bases lay in between. CDR3 length: 13 amino acids. Germline V CDR1 and CDR2: SEHNR, FQNEAQ (reference sequence).

The genes are TRBV6-5 and TRBJ1-2, with 8 bases that match TRBD1. CDR3 size: 13 residues. The V and J ends lost 7 bases and 7 bases, in that order; junction bases with no gene match: 8. Per the germline V gene, CDR1 is MNHEY and CDR2 is SVGAGI. CDR3 DNA sequence: TGTGCCAGCACGGAGGCAGGGGGCCCTGGCTACACCTTC. Protein sequence: CASTEAGGPGYTF.

This clone was seen once. The gene calls are TRBV5-4 and TRBJ2-3, with D possibly matching TRBD1 (6 bases). Trimming shortened V by 3 bases and J by 6 bases, and 14 bases separated the two germline ends. Germline CDR1 is SGHNT and CDR2 is YYREEE (reference sequence). The CDR3 covers 14 residues. CDR3 in DNA: TGTGCCAGCAGCTCAACAGGGCCCCAGGATACGCAGTATTTT. It is translated as CASSSTGPQDTQYF.

The chain employs TRBV2 and TRBJ1-6; the match to TRBD1 covers 9 bases. The germline V gene encodes CDR1 SNHLY and CDR2 FYNNEI. V lost 6 bases, J lost 7 bases, and 4 bases stayed unmatched. The CDR3 contains 14 residues. The CDR3 spells CASSTQGANSPLHF. The CDR3 DNA sequence: TGTGCCAGCAGCACACAGGGGGCAAATTCACCCCTCCACTTT.

This chain joins TRBV6-4 and TRBJ2-3; weak D call: TRBD1 (6 bases). The CDR3 loop spans 14 amino acids. Germline-derived CDR1 and CDR2 are MRHNA and SNTAGT. The ends were cut back, 6 bases at V and 3 bases at J, with 13 bases in the middle. The CDR3 DNA is TGTGCCAGCAGCTACAGGGAATCGACAGATACGCAGTATTTT. This translates into CASSYRESTDTQYF.

In nucleotides, the CDR3 is TGCGCCAGCAGCTCACAGGGGGAGACCCAGTACTTC. This codes for CASSSQGETQYF. This chain uses TRBV5-1 with TRBJ2-5; 7 nucleotides align to TRBD1. The CDR3 is 12 residues long. Unmatched junction bases numbered 1, after V lost 3 bases and J lost 5 bases. Germline assignment: CDR1 SGHRS and CDR2 YFSETQ.

The rearrangement uses TRBV28 and TRBJ1-5; a weak D match, TRBD1 (5 bases). V dropped 2 bases and J dropped 7 bases, with 15 bases sitting between them. CDR1 MDHEN and CDR2 SYDVKM come from the germline V gene. CDR3 length equals 15 residues. The CDR3, as DNA: TGTGCCAGCAGTTTAATAGGGGCCGGACGGCAGCCCCAGCATTTT. Its translation is CASSLIGAGRQPQHF.

This clone turned up a few times. The chain employs TRBV4-2 and TRBJ2-5; TRBD2 matches 9 bases. V gave up 2 bases and J gave up 1 base; unmatched junction bases: 2. The CDR3 contains 15 residues. The V gene's germline CDR1 is LGHNA and CDR2 YNFKEQ. CDR3 DNA sequence: TGTGCCAGCAGCCAACTTAGCGGGAGCCAAGAGACCCAGTACTTC. Protein: CASSQLSGSQETQYF.